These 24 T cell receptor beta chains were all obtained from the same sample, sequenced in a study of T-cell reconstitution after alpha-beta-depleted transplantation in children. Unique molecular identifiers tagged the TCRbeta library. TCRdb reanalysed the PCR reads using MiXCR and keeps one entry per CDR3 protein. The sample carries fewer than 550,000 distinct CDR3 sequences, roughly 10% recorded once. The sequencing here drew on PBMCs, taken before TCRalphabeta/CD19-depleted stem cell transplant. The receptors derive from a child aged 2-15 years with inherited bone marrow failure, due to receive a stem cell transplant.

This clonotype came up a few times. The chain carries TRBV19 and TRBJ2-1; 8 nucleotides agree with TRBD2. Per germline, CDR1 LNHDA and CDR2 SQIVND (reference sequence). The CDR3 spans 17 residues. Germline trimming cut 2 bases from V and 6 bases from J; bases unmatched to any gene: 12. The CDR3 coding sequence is TGTGCCAGTAGTATACATACACTAGCGGAGGGGGTCAATGAGCAGTTCTTC. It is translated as CASSIHTLAEGVNEQFF.

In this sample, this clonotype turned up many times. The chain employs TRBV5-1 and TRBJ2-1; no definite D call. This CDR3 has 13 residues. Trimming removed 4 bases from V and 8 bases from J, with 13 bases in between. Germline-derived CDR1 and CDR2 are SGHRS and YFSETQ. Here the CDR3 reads CASSHPPGDEQFF. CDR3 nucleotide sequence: TGCGCCAGCAGCCACCCTCCGGGCGATGAGCAGTTCTTC.

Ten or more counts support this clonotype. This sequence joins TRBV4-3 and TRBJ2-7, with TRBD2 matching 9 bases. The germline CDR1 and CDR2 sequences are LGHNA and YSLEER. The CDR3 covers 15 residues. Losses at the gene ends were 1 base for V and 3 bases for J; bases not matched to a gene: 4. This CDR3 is CASSQATSGYYEQYF. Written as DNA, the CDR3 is TGCGCCAGCAGCCAAGCGACTAGCGGTTACTACGAGCAGTACTTC.

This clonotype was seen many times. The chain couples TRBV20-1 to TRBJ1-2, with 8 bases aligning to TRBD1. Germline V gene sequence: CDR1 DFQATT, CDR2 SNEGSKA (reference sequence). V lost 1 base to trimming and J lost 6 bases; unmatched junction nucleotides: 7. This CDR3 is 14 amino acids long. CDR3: CSARARTGNDGYTF. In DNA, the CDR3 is TGCAGTGCTAGAGCCAGGACAGGGAATGATGGCTACACCTTC.

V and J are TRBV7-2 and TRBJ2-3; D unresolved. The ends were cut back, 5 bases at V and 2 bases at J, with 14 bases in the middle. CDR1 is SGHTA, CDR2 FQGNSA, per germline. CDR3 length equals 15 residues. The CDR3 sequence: CASSKNGVLTDTQYF. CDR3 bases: TGTGCCAGCAGCAAAAACGGCGTGCTCACAGATACGCAGTATTTT.

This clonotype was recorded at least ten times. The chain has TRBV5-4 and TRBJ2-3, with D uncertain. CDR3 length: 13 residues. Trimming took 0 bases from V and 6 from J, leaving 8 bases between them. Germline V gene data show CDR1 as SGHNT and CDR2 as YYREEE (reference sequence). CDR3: CASSLEGLDTQYF. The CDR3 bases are TGTGCCAGCAGCTTGGAAGGGCTGGATACGCAGTATTTT.

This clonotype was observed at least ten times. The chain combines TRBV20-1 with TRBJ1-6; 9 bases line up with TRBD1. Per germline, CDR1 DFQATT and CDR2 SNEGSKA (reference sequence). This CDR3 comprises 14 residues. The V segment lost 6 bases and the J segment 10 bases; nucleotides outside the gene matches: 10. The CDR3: CSAIFRTGESPLHF. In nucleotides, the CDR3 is TGCAGTGCCATATTCAGGACAGGGGAATCACCCCTCCACTTT.

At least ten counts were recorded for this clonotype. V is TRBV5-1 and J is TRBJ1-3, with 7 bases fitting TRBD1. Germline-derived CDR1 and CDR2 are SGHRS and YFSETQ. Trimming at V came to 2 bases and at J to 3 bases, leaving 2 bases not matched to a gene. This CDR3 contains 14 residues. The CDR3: CASSFTGDGNTIYF. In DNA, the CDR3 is TGCGCCAGCAGCTTTACAGGGGATGGAAACACCATATATTTT.

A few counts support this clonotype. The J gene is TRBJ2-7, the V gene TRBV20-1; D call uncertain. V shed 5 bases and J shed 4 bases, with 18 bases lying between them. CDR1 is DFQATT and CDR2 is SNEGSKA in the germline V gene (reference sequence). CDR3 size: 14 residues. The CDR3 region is CSARSRELLYEQYF. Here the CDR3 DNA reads TGCAGTGCTCGGTCGCGAGAACTCCTATACGAGCAGTACTTC.

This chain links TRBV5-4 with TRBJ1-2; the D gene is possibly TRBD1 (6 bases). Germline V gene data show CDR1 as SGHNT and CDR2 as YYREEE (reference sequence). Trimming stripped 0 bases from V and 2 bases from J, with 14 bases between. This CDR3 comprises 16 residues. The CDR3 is CASSLVLGHVNYGYTF. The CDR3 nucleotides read TGTGCCAGCAGCTTGGTATTGGGACACGTAAACTATGGCTACACCTTC.

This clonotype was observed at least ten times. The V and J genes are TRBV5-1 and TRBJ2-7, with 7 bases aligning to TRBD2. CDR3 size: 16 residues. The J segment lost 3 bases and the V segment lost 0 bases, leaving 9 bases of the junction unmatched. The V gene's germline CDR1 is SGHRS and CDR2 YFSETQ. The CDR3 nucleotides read TGCGCCAGCAGCTTGGGACTAGCTGGGAGACTCTACGAGCAGTACTTC. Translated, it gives CASSLGLAGRLYEQYF. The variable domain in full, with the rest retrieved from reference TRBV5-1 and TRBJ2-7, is KAGVTQTPRYLIKTRGQQVTLSCSPISGHRSVSWYQQTPGQGLQFLFEYFSETQRNKGNFPGRFSGRQFSNSRSEMNVSTLELGDSALYLCASSLGLAGRLYEQYFGPGTRLTVT.

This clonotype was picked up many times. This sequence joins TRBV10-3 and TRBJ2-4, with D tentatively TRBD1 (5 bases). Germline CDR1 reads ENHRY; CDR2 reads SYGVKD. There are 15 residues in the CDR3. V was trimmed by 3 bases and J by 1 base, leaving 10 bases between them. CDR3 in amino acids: CAISEGTGAKNIQYF. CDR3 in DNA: TGTGCCATCAGTGAAGGAACAGGTGCCAAAAACATTCAGTACTTC.

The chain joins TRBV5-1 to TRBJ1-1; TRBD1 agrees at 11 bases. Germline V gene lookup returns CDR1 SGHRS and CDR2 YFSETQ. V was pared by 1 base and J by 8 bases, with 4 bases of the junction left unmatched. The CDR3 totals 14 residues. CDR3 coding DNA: TGCGCCAGCAGCTTGCGGACAGGGGGCATGGAAGCTTTCTTT. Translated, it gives CASSLRTGGMEAFF.

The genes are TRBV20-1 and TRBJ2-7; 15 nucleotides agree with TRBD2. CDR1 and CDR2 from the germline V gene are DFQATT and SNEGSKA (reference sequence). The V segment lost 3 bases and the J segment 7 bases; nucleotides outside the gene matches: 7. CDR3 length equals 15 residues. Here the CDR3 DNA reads TGCAGTGCTAGGCCGGGACTAGCGGGAGGTTGGGAGCAGTACTTC. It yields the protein CSARPGLAGGWEQYF.

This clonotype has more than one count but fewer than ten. The CDR3: CAWNPGQGKGETQYF. The CDR3 coding sequence is TGTGCCTGGAACCCGGGACAGGGAAAGGGGGAGACCCAGTACTTC. The chain carries TRBV30 and TRBJ2-5; the match to TRBD1 covers 9 bases. Germline V CDR1 and CDR2: GTSNPN, SVGIG (reference sequence). The J segment lost 5 bases and the V segment lost 4 bases, leaving 11 bases of the junction unmatched. The CDR3 is 15 residues long. Full variable domain (outside the CDR3, taken from reference TRBV30 and TRBJ2-5): SQTIHQWPATLVQPVGSPLSLECTVEGTSNPNLYWYRQAAGRGLQLLFYSVGIGQISSEVPQNLSASRPQDRQFILSSKKLLLSDSGFYLCAWNPGQGKGETQYFGPGTRLLVL.

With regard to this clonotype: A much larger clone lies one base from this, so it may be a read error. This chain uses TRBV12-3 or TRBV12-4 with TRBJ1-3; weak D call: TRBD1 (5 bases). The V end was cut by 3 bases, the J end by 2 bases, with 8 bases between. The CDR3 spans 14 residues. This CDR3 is CASSFRGTGNTIYF. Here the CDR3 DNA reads TGTGCCAGCAGTTTCCGGGGGACTGGAAACACCATATATTTT.

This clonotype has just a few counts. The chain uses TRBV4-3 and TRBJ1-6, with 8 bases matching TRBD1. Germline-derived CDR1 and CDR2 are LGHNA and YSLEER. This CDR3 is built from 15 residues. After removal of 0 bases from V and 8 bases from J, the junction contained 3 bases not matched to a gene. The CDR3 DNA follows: TGCGCCAGCAGCCAAGATAAACAGGGGGATTCACCCCTCCACTTT. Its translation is CASSQDKQGDSPLHF.

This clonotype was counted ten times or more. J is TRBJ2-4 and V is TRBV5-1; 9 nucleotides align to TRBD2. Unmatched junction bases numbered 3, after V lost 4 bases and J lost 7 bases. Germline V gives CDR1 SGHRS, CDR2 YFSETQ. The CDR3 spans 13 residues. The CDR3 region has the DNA TGCGCCAGCAGCCCGACTAGCGGCAACATTCAGTACTTC. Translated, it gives CASSPTSGNIQYF.

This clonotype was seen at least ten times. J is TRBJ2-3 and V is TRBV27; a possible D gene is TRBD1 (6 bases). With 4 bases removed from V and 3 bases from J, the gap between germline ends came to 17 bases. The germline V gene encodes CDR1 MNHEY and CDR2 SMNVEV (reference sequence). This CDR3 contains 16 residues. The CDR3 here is CASSSPTGRGTDTQYF. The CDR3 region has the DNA TGTGCCAGCAGTTCCCCGACAGGACGCGGGACAGATACGCAGTATTTT.

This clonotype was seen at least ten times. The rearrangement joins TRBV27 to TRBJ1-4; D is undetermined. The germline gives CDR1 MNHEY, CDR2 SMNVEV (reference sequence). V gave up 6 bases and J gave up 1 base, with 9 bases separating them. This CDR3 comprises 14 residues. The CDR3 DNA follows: TGTGCCAGCAGCAGTTTACTAACTAATGAAAAACTGTTTTTT. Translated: CASSSLLTNEKLFF.

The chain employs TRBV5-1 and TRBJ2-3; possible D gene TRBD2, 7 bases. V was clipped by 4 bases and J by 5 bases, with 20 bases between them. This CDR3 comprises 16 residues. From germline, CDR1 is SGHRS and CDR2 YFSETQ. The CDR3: CASSPSPGGAGDTQYF. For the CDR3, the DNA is TGCGCCAGCAGCCCCTCCCCGGGGGGCGCCGGAGATACGCAGTATTTT.

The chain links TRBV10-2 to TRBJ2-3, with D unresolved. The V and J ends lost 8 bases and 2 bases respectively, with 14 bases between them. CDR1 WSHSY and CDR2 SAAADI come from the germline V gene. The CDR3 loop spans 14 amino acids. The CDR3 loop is CASASTRLTDTQYF. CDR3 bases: TGCGCCAGCGCCTCGACACGCCTCACAGATACGCAGTATTTT.

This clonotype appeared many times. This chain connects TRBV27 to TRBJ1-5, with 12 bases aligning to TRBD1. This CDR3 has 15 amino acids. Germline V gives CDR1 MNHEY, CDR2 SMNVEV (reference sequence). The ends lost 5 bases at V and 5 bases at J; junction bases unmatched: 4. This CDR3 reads CASSAGTGGHQPQHF. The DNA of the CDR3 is TGTGCCAGCAGTGCCGGGACAGGGGGCCATCAGCCCCAGCATTTT.

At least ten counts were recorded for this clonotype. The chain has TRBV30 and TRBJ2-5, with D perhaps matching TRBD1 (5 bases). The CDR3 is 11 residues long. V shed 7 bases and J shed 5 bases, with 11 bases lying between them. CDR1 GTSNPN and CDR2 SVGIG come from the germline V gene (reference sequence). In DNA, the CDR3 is TGTGCCTCTGACAGCCGGGAGACCCAGTACTTC. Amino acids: CASDSRETQYF. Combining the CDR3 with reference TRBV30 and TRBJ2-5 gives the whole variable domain SQTIHQWPATLVQPVGSPLSLECTVEGTSNPNLYWYRQAAGRGLQLLFYSVGIGQISSEVPQNLSASRPQDRQFILSSKKLLLSDSGFYLCASDSRETQYFGPGTRLLVL.